The entry below gives a single T cell receptor (beta chain) sequence along with its context. Its antigen is still unknown. It may be a read error: a sequence one base away is much more abundant. Tregs were sorted as CD4+CD25+CD127-/low cells. General study findings and limits: The TCR gene usage of tumor memory CD4+ T cells clustered together with blood and lymph node memory CD4+ cells and with lymph node naive CD4+ cells. Larger-cohort validation covered only one TCR beta V-J rearrangement.

This CDR3 is built from 13 residues. Germline V lookup: CDR1 SGHTA, CDR2 FQGTGA. Trimming removed 0 bases from V and 5 bases from J, with 5 bases in between. Semi-nested PCR with Nested Universal Primer A followed constant-region reverse priming of full-length variable regions. TCRdb fed the 5' RACE reads into MiXCR, producing one record per CDR3 protein. The data hold over 9,500 distinct CDR3 sequences, with around a quarter observed a single time. This TCR came from a female donor with breast cancer. Specimen: Tregs sorted from a lymph node. The chain couples TRBV7-3 to TRBJ2-1; D ambiguous. CDR3 coding DNA: TGTGCCAGCAGCTTAACTGCGGACAATGAGCAGTTCTTC. This sequence encodes CASSLTADNEQFF.